This T cell receptor beta chain originates from a study of blood T cell repertoires in COVID-19. V lost 3 bases and J lost 0, with 11 bases in between. Germline loops: CDR1 MDHEN, CDR2 SYDVKM. This CDR3 region has 16 residues. Patients in Seattle were enrolled during active infection, then followed longitudinally. This table comes from immunoSEQ multiplex PCR, and its TCRdb copy is limited to in-frame clones, with some not included. This sample has around 50,000 clones, with 85% to 90% found just once. This clonotype originated in a woman aged 60-70 years with COVID-19, enrolled during active disease. Input material: peripheral blood. The chain recombines TRBV28 with TRBJ2-2; D is unresolved. CDR3 sequence: CASSFIVTSNTGELFF. As DNA, the CDR3 is TGTGCCAGCAGTTTCATCGTCACATCGAACACCGGGGAGCTGTTTTTT.